This T cell receptor (beta chain) was identified during a study of cytomegalovirus exposure and HLA in healthy donors. Study findings and constraints: Donor immune exposure was known only as CMV serostatus. On later analysis, the bulk of CMV-associated TCR beta chains appeared to be HLA-restricted.

Use of 60 Vbeta and 13 Jbeta primers characterized the PCR. Original processing notes: A later analysis tallied approximately 87 million unique TCR beta chains, 9 million to 12 million of them shared. Sequenced by immunoSEQ multiplex PCR; TCRdb stores in-frame clones only, minus some. V, J and clone size reflect that table, while D and trimming were determined from the DNA. The table lists around 260,000 clones, 80% of them singletons. V trimming: 4 bases; J trimming: 5 bases; junction bases outside the gene matches: 8. Germline V gene sequence: CDR1 SEHNR, CDR2 FQNEAQ (reference sequence). The CDR3 has 15 amino acids. With respect to this clone: What it binds is unknown.

V usage is TRBV7-9 and J usage is TRBJ1-1; 9 nucleotides align to TRBD1. The source of this sequence is a girl aged 2-10 years in good health and CMV-seronegative. Input material: PBMCs. This CDR3 is CASSSHRGRATEAFF. The CDR3 DNA follows: TGTGCCAGCAGCTCTCACAGGGGGCGCGCAACTGAAGCTTTCTTT.